A selection of T cell receptor beta chains follows, all from one sample in a study of blood T cell repertoires in COVID-19. The protocol was immunoSEQ multiplex PCR, while the TCRdb copy is restricted to in-frame clones and leaves out a portion. The sample records around 200,000 clones, nearly 90% being singletons. Sequenced sample: peripheral blood. The receptors shown here come from a woman between 18 and 30 years old who had recovered from COVID-19. CDR3s include the opening cysteine and the closing phenylalanine or tryptophan. D genes are given only for firm matches. The size field is filled for only some rows; it gives once, few, many or a size class.

D gene | J gene | clone size | V gene | CDR3 protein | CDR3 DNA
. | TRBJ1-2 | . | TRBV7-2 | CASSSQGGRDGYTF | TGTGCCAGCAGCTCGCAGGGCGGGAGGGATGGCTACACCTTC
TRBD1 | TRBJ2-7 | . | TRBV9 | CASSVGQGANEQYF | TGTGCCAGCAGCGTCGGACAGGGTGCGAACGAGCAGTACTTC
TRBD2 | TRBJ2-2 | . | TRBV5-1 | CASSLDPGLAGGSGELFF | TGCGCCAGCAGCTTGGACCCCGGACTAGCGGGAGGTTCCGGGGAGCTGTTTTTT
. | TRBJ2-7 | . | TRBV10-3 | CAISVGGFEYEQYF | TGTGCCATCAGTGTCGGAGGCTTTGAGTACGAGCAGTACTTC
. | TRBJ1-1 | . | TRBV11-2 | CASSLLGSGSTEAFF | TGTGCCAGCAGCCTCCTAGGCTCCGGGTCCACTGAAGCTTTCTTT
. | TRBJ2-3 | . | TRBV11-2 | CASSFRGLYTDTQYF | TGTGCCAGCAGCTTCAGGGGACTATACACAGATACGCAGTATTTT
. | TRBJ1-4 | . | TRBV6-5 | CASYRAAGEKLFF | TGTGCCAGCTACAGGGCAGCAGGTGAAAAACTGTTTTTT
. | TRBJ2-1 | . | TRBV12-3/TRBV12-4 | CASLGHEQFF | TGTGCCAGCCTGGGGCATGAGCAGTTCTTC
TRBD2 | TRBJ2-7 | . | TRBV13 | CASSPIAGEQYF | TGTGCCAGCAGCCCGATAGCGGGCGAGCAGTACTTC
. | TRBJ2-5 | . | TRBV29-1 | CSVGGPGQGGETQYF | TGCAGCGTGGGGGGGCCCGGACAGGGTGGAGAGACCCAGTACTTC
TRBD1 | TRBJ2-7 | . | TRBV12-3/TRBV12-4 | CASSFGQGYEQYF | TGTGCCAGCAGTTTTGGACAGGGCTACGAGCAGTACTTC
. | TRBJ2-7 | . | TRBV27 | CASSPQGPYEQYF | TGTGCCAGCAGTCCACAGGGCCCCTACGAGCAGTACTTC
. | TRBJ1-2 | . | TRBV5-5 | CASSGGTPTPYGYTF | TGTGCCAGCAGCGGCGGGACGCCTACCCCCTATGGCTACACCTTC
TRBD1 | TRBJ1-1 | . | TRBV10-3 | CAIKVATGGPEAFF | TGTGCCATCAAGGTCGCGACAGGGGGCCCTGAAGCTTTCTTT
TRBD1 | TRBJ1-1 | once | TRBV10-3 | CAISESLPGQGNTEAFF | TGTGCCATCAGTGAGTCCCTACCGGGACAGGGGAACACTGAAGCTTTCTTT
TRBD1 | TRBJ1-2 | . | TRBV13 | CASSPSGQWFPHGYTF | TGTGCCAGCAGCCCCTCGGGACAGTGGTTTCCCCATGGCTACACCTTC
TRBD2 | TRBJ2-5 | . | TRBV3-1/TRBV3-2 | CASNHGTSGRPETQYF | TGTGCCAGCAACCACGGGACTAGCGGGAGGCCAGAGACCCAGTACTTC
TRBD1 | TRBJ1-2 | . | TRBV19 | CASSSTIQGDNYGYTF | TGTGCCAGTAGTAGTACGATACAGGGGGATAACTATGGCTACACCTTC
TRBD2 | TRBJ2-3 | . | TRBV5-4 | CASSFLADTDTQYF | TGTGCCAGCAGTTTCCTAGCGGACACAGATACGCAGTATTTT
TRBD2 | TRBJ2-1 | . | TRBV6-2/TRBV6-3 | CASSHLRLAGGNEQFF | TGTGCCAGCAGTCACCTCCGACTAGCGGGGGGCAATGAGCAGTTCTTC
. | TRBJ1-1 | . | TRBV6-5 | CASRRDTEAFF | TGTGCCAGCAGGAGAGACACTGAAGCTTTCTTT
TRBD1 | TRBJ1-1 | . | TRBV2 | CASKDGTGATEAFF | TGTGCCAGCAAGGACGGGACAGGCGCCACTGAAGCTTTCTTT
TRBD1 | TRBJ1-4 | once | TRBV7-9 | CASSLGDRPNEKLFF | TGTGCCAGCAGCTTGGGGGACAGGCCAAATGAAAAACTGTTTTTT
TRBD1 | TRBJ2-7 | . | TRBV25-1 | CASSDRDRSTYEQYF | TGTGCCAGCAGTGATCGGGACAGGAGTACCTACGAGCAGTACTTC
. | TRBJ1-3 | . | TRBV6-6 | CASSYPTRGGENTIYF | TGTGCCAGCAGTTACCCCACGAGGGGAGGGGAAAACACCATATATTTT
. | TRBJ2-5 | . | TRBV29-1 | CSVEGSKESQETQYF | TGCAGCGTTGAAGGGTCGAAGGAGAGCCAAGAGACCCAGTACTTC
TRBD1 | TRBJ2-5 | . | TRBV11-2 | CASSLGQGAWETQYF | TGTGCCAGCAGCCTCGGACAGGGGGCATGGGAGACCCAGTACTTC
TRBD2 | TRBJ2-1 | . | TRBV6-2/TRBV6-3 | CASSYTLAGPTDEQFF | TGTGCCAGCAGTTACACACTAGCGGGCCCTACGGATGAGCAGTTCTTC
. | TRBJ2-3 | . | TRBV7-9 | CASSSSLEDTQYF | TGTGCCAGCAGCTCATCCCTAGAGGATACGCAGTATTTT
. | TRBJ2-1 | once | TRBV7-8 | CASSPGTSYSYNEQFF | TGTGCCAGCAGCCCAGGGACTTCCTACTCCTACAATGAGCAGTTCTTC
TRBD2 | TRBJ2-2 | once | TRBV7-2 | CASSLAGLAGGKNTGELFF | TGTGCCAGCAGCTTAGCGGGACTAGCGGGAGGGAAGAACACCGGGGAGCTGTTTTTT
TRBD1 | TRBJ1-4 | . | TRBV6-5 | CASSPWTGAGEKLFF | TGTGCCAGCAGTCCCTGGACAGGGGCGGGGGAAAAACTGTTTTTT
TRBD1 | TRBJ1-1 | . | TRBV14 | CASISTGGGHTEAFF | TGTGCCAGCATCTCAACAGGGGGCGGTCACACTGAAGCTTTCTTT
. | TRBJ2-5 | . | TRBV30 | CAWTGLQETQYF | TGTGCCTGGACTGGGCTGCAAGAGACCCAGTACTTC
. | TRBJ2-1 | few | TRBV7-9 | CASSVLQGNEQFF | TGTGCCAGCAGCGTTCTACAGGGAAATGAGCAGTTCTTC
. | TRBJ1-1 | . | TRBV29-1 | CSVVVEMNTEAFF | TGCAGCGTTGTGGTGGAGATGAACACTGAAGCTTTCTTT
. | TRBJ1-5 | . | TRBV5-6 | CASSFSGWGTSSNQPQHF | TGTGCCAGCAGCTTTTCAGGGTGGGGAACGTCGAGCAATCAGCCCCAGCATTTT
. | TRBJ1-2 | . | TRBV30 | CAWSMGGTKVYGYTF | TGTGCCTGGAGTATGGGCGGGACTAAGGTTTATGGCTACACCTTC
. | TRBJ1-2 | . | TRBV20-1 | CSASSDGTASTIHGYTF | TGCAGTGCTAGTAGCGACGGAACCGCCTCTACGATTCATGGCTACACCTTC
TRBD1 | TRBJ1-2 | . | TRBV10-1 | CASSLPGGGGYTF | TGCGCCAGCAGCCTTCCAGGGGGCGGTGGCTACACCTTC